A single T cell receptor (beta chain) is shown here with its context. Its antigen is still unknown. Deletions cut 6 bases from V and 1 base from J, with 7 bases between. Germline V lookup: CDR1 DFQATT, CDR2 SNEGSKA (reference sequence). The CDR3 length is 12 residues. The data belong to a study of blood T cells in healthy people across ages. Overall study: About one barcoded beta molecule per two T cells was the capture yield of template switching. Study observations and caveats: Greater diversity and more naive CD4+ cells were seen in long-lived donors than in aged donors. Estimated diversity that came from one million T cells was considered an underestimate.

Alongside a J-beta primer mix, a sample-barcoded 5' primer served in a second PCR lasting roughly 7 to 12 cycles. One entry per CDR3 protein, called by TCRdb with MiXCR from the 5' RACE reads. The sample records about 640,000 distinct CDR3 sequences, about 30% being singletons. The sample comprised blood. This TCR derives from a woman aged 80 or over in good health. The chain joins TRBV20-1 to TRBJ2-1; D ambiguous. CDR3 loop: CSATGSYNEQFF. CDR3 in DNA: TGCAGTGCAACTGGGTCCTACAATGAGCAGTTCTTC.